This section outlines one T cell receptor beta chain sequence together with its context. Antigen unknown. This sample was taken from a study of vaccination effects on CD4 cells after COVID-19. Overall study context: ViraFEST expansion of antigen-specific CD4+ T cells with viral peptide pools preceded sequencing. IL-2 at roughly 9.7 IU/ml and peptides at about 10 ug/ml were added to cultured PBMC, around 1.9 million per well.

Here immunoSEQ multiplex PCR was the method, and the copy in TCRdb shows in-frame clones only, minus some. The table lists about 37,000 clones, 65% to 80% of them singletons. CDR1 is SEHNR, CDR2 FQNEAQ, per germline (reference sequence). The CDR3 contains 14 residues. V was shortened by 0 bases and J by 8 bases, with 13 bases between the two germline ends. The culture ran for roughly ten days before CD4+ T cells were isolated. Vaccinees lacked prior SARS-CoV-2 infection and tested negative for nucleocapsid antibodies. Researchers swapped half the medium for IL-2 medium on both days 3 and 7. This sample comprised CD4+ T cells from PBMCs cultured without peptide, obtained before COVID-19 vaccination. The receptor was isolated from a human donor who received a COVID-19 vaccine. V is TRBV7-9 and J is TRBJ1-1; D unresolved. The DNA of the CDR3 is TGTGCCAGCAGCTTAGCTAGGGATTTTAGAGAAGCTTTCTTT. It translates to CASSLARDFREAFF.